These 27 T cell receptor beta chains originate from one sample sequenced in a study of blood T cell repertoires in COVID-19. The repertoire was sequenced with immunoSEQ multiplex PCR; TCRdb's copy has only in-frame clones and lacks some. Of around 220,000 clones listed, roughly 80% are singletons. Sequenced: peripheral blood. The receptors come from a human donor in a cohort sampled during active COVID-19.

The V call is TRBV9, the J call TRBJ2-7, with TRBD1 matching 10 bases. J lost 5 bases, V lost 3 bases, and 8 bases had no gene match. Germline CDR1 is SGDLS and CDR2 is YYNGEE. This CDR3 contains 15 residues. CDR3 sequence: CASSAGTGALNEQYF. CDR3 bases: TGTGCCAGCAGCGCTGGGACAGGGGCTCTCAACGAGCAGTACTTC.

The chain joins TRBV28 to TRBJ2-7; 8 nucleotides match TRBD1. The CDR3 has 15 amino acids. J gave up 3 bases and V 4 bases, and 8 bases lay outside the gene matches. The germline CDR1 and CDR2 sequences are MDHEN and SYDVKM. The CDR3 DNA sequence: TGTGCCAGCAGTTCGCGAACAGGGGGACTCTACGAGCAGTACTTC. Protein: CASSSRTGGLYEQYF.

The chain combines TRBV19 with TRBJ2-7; TRBD1 might be the D (5 bases). Trimming took 6 bases from V and 2 from J, leaving 20 bases between them. CDR1 LNHDA and CDR2 SQIVND come from the germline V gene (reference sequence). The CDR3 length is 16 residues. The CDR3 loop is CASSLDVEQVTYEQYF. The CDR3 coding sequence is TGTGCCAGTAGCCTCGACGTAGAACAGGTAACCTACGAGCAGTACTTC.

The CDR3 nucleotides are TGTGCCAGCTCACCGTCGACAGTGAACACTGAAGCTTTCTTT. It specifies CASSPSTVNTEAFF. The chain is built from TRBV18 and TRBJ1-1; D is perhaps TRBD1 (5 bases). V lost 3 bases to trimming and J lost 0 bases, with 8 bases between them. The CDR3 runs to 14 residues. Germline V gene sequence: CDR1 KGHSH, CDR2 LQKENI.

The rearrangement joins TRBV28 to TRBJ1-1; perhaps TRBD1 as D (5 bases). CDR3 length equals 13 residues. Germline loops: CDR1 MDHEN, CDR2 SYDVKM. V lost 8 bases to trimming and J lost 0 bases, with 10 bases between them. CDR3 coding DNA: TGTGCCAGCTACTTACAGGTGAACACTGAAGCTTTCTTT. It is translated as CASYLQVNTEAFF.

This clone was observed a single time. In the same sample, other DNA sequences code for this CDR3. The chain links TRBV30 to TRBJ1-5, with 7 bases that match TRBD1. Germline loops: CDR1 GTSNPN, CDR2 SVGIG (reference sequence). The CDR3 has 13 residues. The J segment lost 5 bases and the V segment lost 1 base, leaving 2 bases of the junction unmatched. CDR3 sequence (DNA): TGTGCCTGGAGTGGACAGGGTTATCAGCCCCAGCATTTT. Translating gives CAWSGQGYQPQHF.

This chain connects TRBV7-8 to TRBJ1-6; a possible D gene is TRBD1 (5 bases). Per the germline V gene, CDR1 is SGHVS and CDR2 is FQNEAQ. Between the trimmed V and J ends, which lost 5 bases and 5 bases, there was a span of 13 bases. The CDR3 runs to 15 residues. The CDR3 DNA reads as TGTGCCAGCAGCCTAGGGGTGGAGAATAATTCACCCCTCCACTTT. Its protein product is CASSLGVENNSPLHF.

The rearrangement uses TRBV30 and TRBJ1-5, with 8 nucleotides matching TRBD1. The CDR3 consists of 14 residues. CDR1 GTSNPN and CDR2 SVGIG come from the germline V gene (reference sequence). V trimming: 0 bases; J trimming: 8 bases; junction bases outside the gene matches: 6. Written as DNA, the CDR3 is TGTGCCTGGAGTGTCGGGGCAGGGGGCAAGCCCCAGCATTTT. Its protein is CAWSVGAGGKPQHF.

The V gene is TRBV18, the J gene TRBJ1-2, with 9 nucleotides matching TRBD1. CDR3 size: 14 residues. The trim removed 3 bases at V and 7 bases at J, leaving 6 bases unmatched. In germline, CDR1 is KGHSH, CDR2 LQKENI. The CDR3 spells CASSPGQGIGGYTF. CDR3 DNA sequence: TGTGCCAGCTCACCTGGACAGGGGATAGGTGGCTACACCTTC. The full variable domain, completed using reference TRBV18 and TRBJ1-2, is NAGVMQNPRHLVRRRGQEARLRCSPMKGHSHVYWYRQLPEEGLKFMVYLQKENIIDESGMPKERFSAEFPKEGPSILRIQQVVRGDSAAYFCASSPGQGIGGYTFGSGTRLTVV.

V usage is TRBV9 and J usage is TRBJ1-4; D may be TRBD1 (5 bases). Deletions cut 4 bases from V and 3 bases from J, with 19 bases between. The CDR3 has 17 amino acids. Per the germline V gene, CDR1 is SGDLS and CDR2 is YYNGEE. The DNA for the CDR3 is TGTGCCAGCAGCTCCTCCCAAGGGGTGGCGGCTAATGAAAAACTGTTTTTT. Its protein product is CASSSSQGVAANEKLFF.

The chain uses TRBV7-9 and TRBJ2-5, with 13 bases that match TRBD2. The CDR3 covers 15 residues. Germline loops: CDR1 SEHNR, CDR2 FQNEAQ (reference sequence). V trimming: 5 bases; J trimming: 4 bases; junction bases outside the gene matches: 4. CDR3 nucleotide sequence: TGTGCCAGCAGCCGCGGGACTAGCGGGACAGAGACCCAGTACTTC. Translation: CASSRGTSGTETQYF.

V is TRBV6-1 and J is TRBJ2-1; 7 nucleotides match TRBD1. The germline CDR1 and CDR2 sequences are MNHNS and SASEGT. J lost 3 bases, V lost 4 bases, and 9 bases had no gene match. This CDR3 is built from 16 residues. The CDR3 nucleotides read TGTGCCAGCAGTGTTACTGGGACAGCTGGCTACAATGAGCAGTTCTTC. This codes for CASSVTGTAGYNEQFF.

The chain couples TRBV7-2 to TRBJ2-2; TRBD2 might be the D (6 bases). Per germline, CDR1 SGHTA and CDR2 FQGNSA. The length of the CDR3 is 15 residues. Trimming shortened V by 3 bases and J by 1 base, and 9 bases separated the two germline ends. The chain's CDR3 is CASSLGLVNTGELFF. The CDR3 DNA sequence: TGTGCCAGCAGCTTGGGACTGGTGAACACCGGGGAGCTGTTTTTT.

The chain links TRBV5-1 to TRBJ2-7; TRBD1 matches 8 bases. CDR3 length: 15 amino acids. V lost 5 bases to trimming and J lost 5 bases; unmatched junction nucleotides: 12. Germline CDR1 and CDR2: SGHRS and YFSETQ. The CDR3 bases are TGCGCCAGCAGGGTGTCTCGACAGGGGAGGAACGAGCAGTACTTC. It is translated as CASRVSRQGRNEQYF.

V usage is TRBV7-2 and J usage is TRBJ2-1; TRBD2 matches at 7 bases. Per the germline V gene, CDR1 is SGHTA and CDR2 is FQGNSA. The CDR3 spans 14 residues. V lost 5 bases to trimming and J lost 2 bases; unmatched junction nucleotides: 3. The CDR3 region is CASSPGTTYNEQFF. CDR3 bases: TGTGCCAGCAGCCCCGGGACTACCTACAATGAGCAGTTCTTC.

The DNA for the CDR3 is TGTGCCAGCAGCTTTGGGACTAGCACAGATACGCAGTATTTT. Translating it yields CASSFGTSTDTQYF. The gene calls are TRBV5-4 and TRBJ2-3; the D gene is possibly TRBD2 (6 bases). Germline-derived CDR1 and CDR2 are SGHNT and YYREEE (reference sequence). V lost 2 bases to trimming and J lost 0 bases, with 7 bases between them. This CDR3 is 14 amino acids long.

The chain links TRBV7-3 to TRBJ1-5; no firm D call. CDR3 length equals 14 residues. The V and J ends lost 0 bases and 4 bases respectively, with 7 bases between them. From germline, CDR1 is SGHTA and CDR2 FQGTGA. The CDR3 spells CASSLTPGNQPQHF. The CDR3 coding sequence is TGTGCCAGCAGCTTAACCCCGGGGAATCAGCCCCAGCATTTT.

The rearrangement links TRBV7-2 to TRBJ2-7; weak D call: TRBD2 (6 bases). V was cut by 4 bases and J by 0 bases, with 13 bases left in between. This CDR3 comprises 15 residues. Looked up from germline, CDR1 is SGHTA and CDR2 is FQGNSA. CDR3 bases: TGTGCCAGCAGCTGGGACTTGGCCCTCTCCTACGAGCAGTACTTC. Translating gives CASSWDLALSYEQYF.

This chain links TRBV4-3 with TRBJ2-2; TRBD2 is a possible D gene (6 bases). Trimming removed 4 bases at V and 0 bases at J, with 18 bases between. This CDR3 has 18 amino acids. Germline V gives CDR1 LGHNA, CDR2 YSLEER. The CDR3 coding sequence is TGCGCCAGCAGCCTCGAGACCTTAGCGGCAGCGAACACCGGGGAGCTGTTTTTT. Translated: CASSLETLAAANTGELFF.

Details on this clone: The junction departs from the called germline gene at one end, perhaps through a read error. The J gene is TRBJ2-6, the V gene TRBV28; 8 bases align to TRBD1. Germline assignment: CDR1 MDHEN and CDR2 SYDVKM. The CDR3 spans 20 residues. CDR3 coding DNA: TGTGCCAGCACCGAGGTGGGCAGGGGGCTAATCGGCTCTGGGGCCAACATCCTGACTTTC. It encodes CASTEVGRGLIGSGANILTF.

The V gene is TRBV7-2, the J gene TRBJ1-2; TRBD1 matches 9 bases. The V segment lost 2 bases and the J segment 6 bases; nucleotides outside the gene matches: 7. CDR3 length: 15 amino acids. CDR1 is SGHTA, CDR2 FQGNSA, per germline. CDR3 DNA: TGTGCCAGCAGCTTAACCGGACAGGGGATACATGGCTACACCTTC. Its translation is CASSLTGQGIHGYTF. Together with reference TRBV7-2 and TRBJ1-2, the CDR3 gives the full variable domain: GAGVSQSPSNKVTEKGKDVELRCDPISGHTALYWYRQSLGQGLEFLIYFQGNSAPDKSGLPSDRFSAERTGGSVSTLTIQRTQQEDSAVYLCASSLTGQGIHGYTFGSGTRLTVV.

V gene TRBV14 combines with J gene TRBJ2-1; a weak D match, TRBD2 (6 bases). Trimming pared 4 bases from V and 3 bases from J, leaving 13 bases between. CDR3 size: 15 residues. CDR1 and CDR2 from the germline V gene are SGHDN and FVKESK. For the CDR3, the DNA is TGTGCCAGCAGCCGTATAAAGGGAGGCTACAATGAGCAGTTCTTC. Translated: CASSRIKGGYNEQFF.

A single count supports this clone. The J gene is TRBJ1-1, the V gene TRBV28, with a possible D match to TRBD1 (6 bases). CDR3 length: 12 residues. Germline CDR1 MDHEN, CDR2 SYDVKM. The V end lost 5 bases, the J end lost 4 bases, and 8 bases lay between the germline ends. The chain's CDR3 is CASSVRGTEAFF. DNA for the CDR3: TGTGCCAGCAGTGTCAGGGGCACTGAAGCTTTCTTT.

The chain has TRBV30 and TRBJ2-7; TRBD1 aligns across 9 bases. The junction had 4 bases not matched to a gene; V was cut back by 4 bases and J by 3 bases. The CDR3 has 13 residues. CDR1 and CDR2 from the germline V gene are GTSNPN and SVGIG (reference sequence). The CDR3 coding sequence is TGTGCCTGGAAAAAGACAGGGGGCTACGAGCAGTACTTC. Its protein product is CAWKKTGGYEQYF.

The gene calls are TRBV28 and TRBJ2-7; 8 bases are a match to TRBD1. V lost 7 bases, J lost 6 bases, and 11 bases stayed unmatched. The CDR3 has 14 amino acids. The germline CDR1 and CDR2 sequences are MDHEN and SYDVKM. CDR3 loop: CASILDRGFREQYF. The CDR3 DNA sequence: TGTGCCAGCATTCTAGACAGGGGCTTTCGCGAGCAGTACTTC.

The chain combines TRBV7-2 with TRBJ2-5, with a tentative D call TRBD2 (5 bases). The germline V and J ends were trimmed by 1 base and 3 bases, with 9 bases remaining between them. Germline CDR1 and CDR2: SGHTA and FQGNSA. The CDR3 covers 14 residues. The chain's CDR3 is CASSLGSGKETQYF. For the CDR3, the DNA is TGTGCCAGCAGCTTAGGCAGCGGTAAAGAGACCCAGTACTTC.

This chain links TRBV18 with TRBJ1-5; tentative D call: TRBD1 (5 bases). The germline V and J ends were trimmed by 4 bases and 2 bases, with 9 bases remaining between them. Germline V gene lookup returns CDR1 KGHSH and CDR2 LQKENI. This CDR3 is 14 amino acids long. CDR3 sequence reads: CASSQQEGNQPQHF. In nucleotides, the CDR3 is TGTGCCAGCTCACAACAGGAAGGCAATCAGCCCCAGCATTTT.